The entry that follows covers one T cell receptor (beta chain) sequence. How the authors handled the data: Amplifying reference gene primers gave estimates of nucleated cell counts. Some clones are missing from TCRdb's copy, which holds only in-frame ones; the method was immunoSEQ multiplex PCR. V and J calls and clone size follow that table, whereas D and trimming were derived from the DNA. The data hold 150,000 to 200,000 clones, with roughly 81% observed a single time. The data were taken from a study of blood T cell repertoires in COVID-19. Study details: Some COVID-19 samples were acute and others convalescent; all came from the United States, Italy and Spain. From T cells, B-cell-depleted T cells, or PBMCs came the material, which was cDNA or gDNA.

Germline V CDR1 and CDR2: KGHSH, LQKENI. V dropped 0 bases and J dropped 8; count of bases not matched to a gene: 5. The CDR3 is made up of 15 amino acids. The V and J genes are TRBV18 and TRBJ2-1; the match to TRBD2 covers 9 bases. This clonotype originated in a man aged 35-49 years with acute or convalescent COVID-19. The sample consisted of peripheral blood. CDR3 in amino acids: CASSPPSGGRDEQFF. For the CDR3, the DNA is TGTGCCAGCTCACCACCCAGCGGGGGGCGGGATGAGCAGTTCTTC.